This T cell receptor beta chain was documented in a study of blood T cell repertoires in COVID-19 (dated by TCRdb to the early 2020s). Regarding the research as a whole: Collaborator samples came from the United States, Italy and Spain and covered acute and convalescent phases of COVID-19. Subjects who had been exposed to COVID-19, were actively infected with it, or had recovered from it provided the deeply sampled blood TCRbeta repertoires that made up the dataset. Samples came from the ongoing ImmuneRACE study (first 160 participants) plus 1,254 subjects from 6 global collaborators. The material from the prospective study consisted of cDNA or gDNA derived from T cells, B-cell-depleted T cells, or PBMCs. The repertoires were released in a freely available public database intended as a resource for research on the immune response to SARS-CoV-2. A de-identified subject ID, COVID-19 status, age in years and sex were almost always included in the sample metadata. Where available, HLA class I and class II types were taken from metadata supplied by the sample provider and were not determined by assay-based typing. The paper's findings and limits, for the study overall: The quantity of clinical and demographic metadata differed by source and by participant and was supplied without curation.

TCRbeta CDR3 regions were amplified from genomic DNA by means of the immunoSEQ Assay, a bias-controlled multiplex PCR. The original pipeline was this. The number of nucleated cells in each sample was estimated by amplification of reference gene primers within the assay. To quantify the absolute abundance of each unique TCRbeta CDR3 rearrangement, sequence reads were collapsed and filtered. For each sample, productive Simpson clonality was calculated as the square root of Simpson's diversity index across productive rearrangements. TCRdb re-hosts the immuneACCESS table, in-frame sequences only. Its copies lack some clones; in the studies checked, an unresolved V gene accounts for under half of them, and the cause for the rest is not known. V, J and clone size derive from that table, while D and trimming were established from the DNA sequence. The sample table lists a few hundred thousand clones, 86% of them with a count of one. The top ten hold 2.5% to 3.5% of the sample.

The germline V gene (reference sequence) yields MNHEY for CDR1 and SMNVEV for CDR2. V lost 0 bases and J lost 0 bases; the stretch between them is 9 bases long. Counted from cysteine to phenylalanine, this CDR3 has 15 amino acids. The read is trimmed to its CDR3 DNA, 45 bases read in frame from base 1. Collaborating institutions collected whole blood in K2EDTA tubes following their own protocols. For TCRbeta analysis, collaborators shipped samples in one of three forms: frozen whole blood, isolated PBMCs, or DNA extracted from either of those sample types. A note on this clone: The target of this receptor is not known. No quality values exist for individual bases; no much larger clone is one base distant.

The TCR was taken from a woman aged 30 to 39 with active or convalescent COVID-19. The material sequenced was peripheral blood. The chain was built from TRBV27 and TRBJ2-7, with TRBD1 as a weak D call on 5 bases. CDR3 reads: CASSLSGVDSYEQYF. The DNA reads TGTGCCAGCAGTTTATCAGGGGTCGACTCCTACGAGCAGTACTTC.